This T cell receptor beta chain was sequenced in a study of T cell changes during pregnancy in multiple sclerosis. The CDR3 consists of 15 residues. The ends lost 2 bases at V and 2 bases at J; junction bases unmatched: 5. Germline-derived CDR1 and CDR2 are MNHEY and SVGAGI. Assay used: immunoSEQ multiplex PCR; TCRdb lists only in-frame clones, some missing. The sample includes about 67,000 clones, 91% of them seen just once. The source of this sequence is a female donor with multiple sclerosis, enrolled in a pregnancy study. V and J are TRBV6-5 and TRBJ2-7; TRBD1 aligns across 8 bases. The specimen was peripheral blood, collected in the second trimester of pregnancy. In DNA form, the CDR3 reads TGTGCCAGCAGTTACGATCCGGGACAGGCCTACGAGCAGTACTTC. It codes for CASSYDPGQAYEQYF.